Below, 17 T cell receptor beta chains from the same sample are listed, as sequenced in a study of T cell responses to AZD1222 COVID-19 vaccine. TCRdb keeps only in-frame clones here, not all; method: immunoSEQ multiplex PCR. The sample carries more than 65,000 clones, roughly 85% recorded once. The source was peripheral blood, collected 28 days after the second AZD1222 dose. All receptors come from an adult who received the AZD1222 COVID-19 vaccine.

In this sample, this clone turned up a few times. The chain employs TRBV19 and TRBJ1-2; 8 nucleotides line up with TRBD1. The length of the CDR3 is 13 residues. The V gene end was trimmed by 6 bases and the J gene end by 4 bases; junction bases not matched to a gene: 4. Germline loops: CDR1 LNHDA, CDR2 SQIVND (reference sequence). This CDR3 is CASRGQGRYGYTF. As DNA, the CDR3 is TGTGCCAGTAGAGGACAGGGACGCTATGGCTACACCTTC.

Here the CDR3 reads CASSLYGDTEAFF. As DNA, the CDR3 is TGCGCCAGCAGCTTGTATGGGGACACTGAAGCTTTCTTT. The rearrangement links TRBV5-1 to TRBJ1-1; D is uncertain. This CDR3 comprises 13 residues. CDR1 is SGHRS, CDR2 YFSETQ, per germline. V lost 1 base and J lost 3, with 7 bases in between.

The rearrangement uses TRBV3-1 (or the pseudogene TRBV3-2) and TRBJ2-1; D uncertain. This CDR3 is built from 11 residues. Trimming removed 4 bases at V and 8 bases at J, with 6 bases between. The germline CDR1 and CDR2 sequences are LGHDT and YNNKEL (reference sequence). CDR3: CASSRTYEQFF. CDR3 coding DNA: TGTGCCAGCAGCCGAACTTATGAGCAGTTCTTC.

V is TRBV5-1 and J is TRBJ1-1; tentatively, D is TRBD1 (5 bases). From germline, CDR1 is SGHRS and CDR2 YFSETQ. The CDR3 contains 14 residues. V lost 0 bases and J lost 7, with 13 bases in between. CDR3 bases: TGCGCCAGCAGCTTGGACGGGCAGGGCTTTGAAGCTTTCTTT. Its translation: CASSLDGQGFEAFF.

This sequence joins TRBV27 and TRBJ1-4, with D unresolved. Germline CDR1 is MNHEY and CDR2 is SMNVEV (reference sequence). The CDR3 is 15 residues long. V was pared by 5 bases and J by 2 bases, with 12 bases between. The CDR3 loop reads CASSTYGLTNEKLFF. The CDR3 DNA reads as TGTGCCAGCAGTACCTACGGGTTGACTAATGAAAAACTGTTTTTT.

This chain links TRBV30 with TRBJ1-1, with D hard to call. Trimming cost V 3 bases and J 11 bases, with 19 bases left between them. The CDR3 sequence is 13 residues long. The germline V gene encodes CDR1 GTSNPN and CDR2 SVGIG (reference sequence). The CDR3 nucleotides are TGTGCCTGGAGCCCTAATCGGCGGGGTAGGGCTTTCTTT. As protein: CAWSPNRRGRAFF.

This chain uses TRBV30 with TRBJ2-5; maybe TRBD1 (6 bases). V gave up 2 bases and J gave up 0 bases, with 10 bases separating them. Germline CDR1 reads GTSNPN; CDR2 reads SVGIG (reference sequence). The CDR3 length is 14 residues. Here the CDR3 reads CAWSKNRDQETQYF. The DNA of the CDR3 is TGTGCCTGGAGTAAAAACAGGGACCAAGAGACCCAGTACTTC. Filled out from reference TRBV30 and TRBJ2-5, the complete variable domain reads SQTIHQWPATLVQPVGSPLSLECTVEGTSNPNLYWYRQAAGRGLQLLFYSVGIGQISSEVPQNLSASRPQDRQFILSSKKLLLSDSGFYLCAWSKNRDQETQYFGPGTRLLVL.

The V call is TRBV11-2, the J call TRBJ1-5; unclear D gene. The V end lost 5 bases, the J end lost 1 base, and 6 bases lay between the germline ends. This CDR3 region has 13 residues. Germline V gene lookup returns CDR1 SGHAT and CDR2 FQNNGV. In DNA, the CDR3 is TGTGCCAGCAGCCCGGACAGCAATCAGCCCCAGCATTTT. It specifies CASSPDSNQPQHF.

The CDR3 loop reads CASSLSSADYGYTF. Written as DNA, the CDR3 is TGTGCCAGCAGTTTATCATCGGCGGACTATGGCTACACCTTC. The chain combines TRBV27 with TRBJ1-2, with D unclear. Germline V gives CDR1 MNHEY, CDR2 SMNVEV (reference sequence). The CDR3 spans 14 residues. Trimming shortened V by 0 bases and J by 3 bases, and 8 bases separated the two germline ends.

The J gene is TRBJ2-2, the V gene TRBV29-1; 7 bases map to TRBD1. The CDR3 length is 12 residues. Trimming at V came to 6 bases and at J to 4 bases, leaving 2 bases not matched to a gene. CDR1 and CDR2 (germline): SQVTM, ANQGSEA. CDR3 in DNA: TGCAGCGTCCCAGGGGGCACCGGGGAGCTGTTTTTT. Encoded protein: CSVPGGTGELFF.

J is TRBJ1-1 and V is TRBV7-2, with TRBD1 as a possible D gene (6 bases). Germline CDR1 reads SGHTA; CDR2 reads FQGNSA. The CDR3 totals 15 residues. V lost 7 bases to trimming and J lost 1 base, with 16 bases between them. The CDR3 DNA reads as TGTGCCAGCACCCGGCGGCAGGGGCAGAACACTGAAGCTTTCTTT. It yields the protein CASTRRQGQNTEAFF.

The chain is built from TRBV29-1 and TRBJ2-3; a possible D gene is TRBD2 (6 bases). V was trimmed by 2 bases and J by 4 bases, leaving 7 bases between them. CDR3 length equals 12 residues. In germline, CDR1 is SQVTM, CDR2 ANQGSEA. The DNA of the CDR3 is TGCAGCGTTGAATGGGAGGCAGATACGCAGTATTTT. Amino acids: CSVEWEADTQYF.

The chain combines TRBV29-1 with TRBJ2-5; TRBD2 is a possible D gene (5 bases). Trimming cost V 4 bases and J 1 base, with 16 bases left between them. The CDR3 loop spans 15 amino acids. The germline V gene encodes CDR1 SQVTM and CDR2 ANQGSEA. CDR3 in DNA: TGCAGCGTTGTAAGGATGAGGGTCCCCCAAGAGACCCAGTACTTC. Protein: CSVVRMRVPQETQYF.

This chain uses TRBV11-3 with TRBJ1-1, with D unresolved. The V gene lost 4 bases and the J gene lost 8 bases, with 17 bases spanning the gap. From germline, CDR1 is SGHNT and CDR2 YENEEA. This CDR3 is built from 14 residues. The CDR3 here is CASSSSRRATEAFF. The CDR3 bases are TGTGCCAGCAGCTCGTCCCGGAGGGCAACGGAAGCTTTCTTT. Full variable domain (remainder filled in from reference TRBV11-3 and TRBJ1-1): EAGVVQSPRYKIIEKKQPVAFWCNPISGHNTLYWYLQNLGQGPELLIRYENEEAVDDSQLPKDRFSAERLKGVDSTLKIQPAELGDSAVYLCASSSSRRATEAFFGQGTRLTVV.

Only a few counts were recorded for this clone. The V call is TRBV24-1, the J call TRBJ1-5; D not resolved. Trimming removed 4 bases at V and 4 bases at J, with 4 bases between. This CDR3 has 12 amino acids. Germline lookup yields CDR1 KGHDR and CDR2 SFDVKD. CDR3 DNA sequence: TGTGCCACCAGTGACCAGAATCAGCCCCAGCATTTT. It yields the protein CATSDQNQPQHF.

This sequence joins TRBV7-2 and TRBJ2-7, with D perhaps assigned TRBD1 or TRBD2 (5 bases each). The CDR3 has 12 residues. V was pared by 5 bases and J by 7 bases, with 12 bases between. Germline values: CDR1 SGHTA, CDR2 FQGNSA. The CDR3: CASSLNEGEQYF. The DNA for the CDR3 is TGTGCCAGCAGCCTCAATGAGGGGGAGCAGTACTTC. The entire variable domain, with the rest obtained from reference TRBV7-2 and TRBJ2-7, is as follows: GAGVSQSPSNKVTEKGKDVELRCDPISGHTALYWYRQSLGQGLEFLIYFQGNSAPDKSGLPSDRFSAERTGGSVSTLTIQRTQQEDSAVYLCASSLNEGEQYFGPGTRLTVT.

The chain employs TRBV15 and TRBJ2-7; tentatively, D is TRBD2 (5 bases). The CDR3 sequence is 16 residues long. V was pared by 0 bases and J by 0 bases, with 12 bases between. Germline CDR1 and CDR2: LNHNV and YYDKDF (reference sequence). The CDR3 loop is CATSRDLEVDSYEQYF. The CDR3 DNA sequence: TGTGCCACCAGCAGAGATCTGGAGGTAGACTCCTACGAGCAGTACTTC.